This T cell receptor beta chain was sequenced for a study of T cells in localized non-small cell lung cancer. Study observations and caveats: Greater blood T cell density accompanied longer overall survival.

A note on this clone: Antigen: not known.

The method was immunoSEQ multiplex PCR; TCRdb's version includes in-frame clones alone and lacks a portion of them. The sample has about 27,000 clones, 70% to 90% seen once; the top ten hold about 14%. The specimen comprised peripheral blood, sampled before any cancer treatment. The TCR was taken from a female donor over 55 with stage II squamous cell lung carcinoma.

DNA for the CDR3: TGCGCCAGCAGCATCGGGACAGGGAGTCCCGATGAGCAGTTCTTC. It encodes CASSIGTGSPDEQFF. The V gene is TRBV5-1, the J gene TRBJ2-1; 9 nucleotides agree with TRBD1. The J segment lost 8 bases and the V segment lost 4 bases, leaving 10 bases of the junction unmatched. This CDR3 is 15 amino acids long. Looked up from germline, CDR1 is SGHRS and CDR2 is YFSETQ.